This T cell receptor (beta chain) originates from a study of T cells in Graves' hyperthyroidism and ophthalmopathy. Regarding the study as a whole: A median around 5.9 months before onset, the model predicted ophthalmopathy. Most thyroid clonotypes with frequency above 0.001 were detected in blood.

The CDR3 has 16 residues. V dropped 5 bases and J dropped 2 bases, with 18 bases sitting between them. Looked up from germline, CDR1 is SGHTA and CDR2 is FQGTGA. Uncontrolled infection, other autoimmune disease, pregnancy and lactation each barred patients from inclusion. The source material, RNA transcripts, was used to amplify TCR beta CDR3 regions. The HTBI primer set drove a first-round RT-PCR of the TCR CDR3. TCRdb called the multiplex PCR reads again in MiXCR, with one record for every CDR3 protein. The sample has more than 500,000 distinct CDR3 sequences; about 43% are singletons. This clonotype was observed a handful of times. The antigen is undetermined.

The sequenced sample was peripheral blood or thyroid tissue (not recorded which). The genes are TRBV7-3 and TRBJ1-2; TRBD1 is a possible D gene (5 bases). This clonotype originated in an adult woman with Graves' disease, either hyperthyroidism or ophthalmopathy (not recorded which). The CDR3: CASSQGFSGANYGYTF. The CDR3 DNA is TGTGCCAGCAGCCAAGGGTTTTCCGGGGCCAACTATGGCTACACCTTC. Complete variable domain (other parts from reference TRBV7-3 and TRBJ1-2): GAGVSQTPSNKVTEKGKYVELRCDPISGHTALYWYRQSLGQGPEFLIYFQGTGAADDSGLPNDRFFAVRPEGSVSTLKIQRTERGDSAVYLCASSQGFSGANYGYTFGSGTRLTVV.